This entry lists 24 T cell receptor beta chains sequenced from one sample in a study of human T cells and chemical hapten exposure. TCRdb passed the RACE reads through MiXCR, listing each CDR3 protein once. The data show some 96,000 distinct CDR3 sequences, around a quarter seen once. Time point indicated: patch test 3, about 24 weeks after DPC sensitization. The treatment was: therapeutic diphenylcyclopropenone sensitization with weekly scalp DPC. The source material was whole blood, sampled in connection with sensitization to the hapten diphenylcyclopropenone (DPC). Receptor source: a middle-aged man with alopecia areata. Some clones in this sample may be carry-over from other donors' samples.

This clonotype was seen many times. The rearrangement joins TRBV4-1 to TRBJ1-3; D unclear. This CDR3 region has 15 residues. Trimming removed 2 bases at V and 1 base at J, with 9 bases between. Germline V CDR1 and CDR2: MGHRA, YSYEKL. The CDR3 DNA reads as TGCGCCAGCAGCCAACTAGGCCTTTCTGGAAACACCATATATTTT. Amino acid sequence: CASSQLGLSGNTIYF.

The chain combines TRBV12-3 or TRBV12-4 with TRBJ2-1; no definite D call. This CDR3 has 15 residues. Between the trimmed V and J ends, which lost 4 bases and 5 bases, there was a span of 15 bases. CDR3 bases: TGTGCCAGCAGTTCGTGGGTCCCGAGGAACAATGAGCAGTTCTTC. Protein product: CASSSWVPRNNEQFF.

The V call is TRBV20-1, the J call TRBJ2-7; D is ambiguous. Trimming pared 5 bases from V and 2 bases from J, leaving 19 bases between. CDR1 is DFQATT, CDR2 SNEGSKA, per germline (reference sequence). The length of the CDR3 is 15 residues. CDR3 DNA: TGCAGTGCTGGCCCCCATGGGCAGGAGCCCTACGAGCAGTACTTC. Translation gives CSAGPHGQEPYEQYF.

This clonotype was counted only a few times. This rearrangement joins TRBV7-8 to TRBJ2-2; 14 bases align to TRBD2. The CDR3 is 15 amino acids. From germline, CDR1 is SGHVS and CDR2 FQNEAQ. V trimming: 5 bases; J trimming: 8 bases; junction bases outside the gene matches: 4. CDR3 protein: CASSLGTSGSGELFF. CDR3 DNA sequence: TGTGCCAGCAGCCTTGGGACTAGCGGGAGTGGGGAGCTGTTTTTT.

This clonotype appeared once. The rearrangement uses TRBV20-1 and TRBJ1-1; maybe TRBD1 (5 bases). The V end lost 3 bases, the J end lost 3 bases, and 11 bases lay between the germline ends. Germline V gene data show CDR1 as DFQATT and CDR2 as SNEGSKA (reference sequence). The CDR3 has 13 residues. The CDR3 spells CSARRGPDTEAFF. The CDR3 nucleotides are TGCAGTGCTAGGAGGGGCCCGGACACTGAAGCTTTCTTT.

The chain uses TRBV20-1 and TRBJ2-3, with 10 bases fitting TRBD1. Germline V lookup: CDR1 DFQATT, CDR2 SNEGSKA (reference sequence). Unmatched junction bases numbered 4, after V lost 3 bases and J lost 1 base. This CDR3 has 15 amino acids. Here the CDR3 reads CSASHGTGGTDTQYF. The CDR3 nucleotides are TGCAGTGCTAGTCACGGGACAGGGGGCACAGATACGCAGTATTTT.

This clonotype came up once. The gene calls are TRBV7-2 and TRBJ2-7; 9 positions match TRBD1. The germline V gene has CDR1 SGHTA and CDR2 FQGNSA. Trimming removed 7 bases from V and 7 bases from J; junction bases left unmatched: 8. CDR3 length equals 13 residues. The CDR3 sequence: CASNRDRVGEQYF. The DNA for the CDR3 is TGTGCCAGCAACCGGGACAGGGTGGGGGAGCAGTACTTC.

V gene TRBV3-1 combines with J gene TRBJ2-1, with D possibly being TRBD1 (5 bases). Trimming took off 8 bases at V and 0 bases at J, with 14 bases between the two ends. The CDR3 totals 15 residues. Germline loops: CDR1 LGHDT, CDR2 YNNKEL (reference sequence). The CDR3 is CASGATLSSYNEQFF. CDR3 in DNA: TGTGCCAGCGGGGCGACCCTGAGCTCCTACAATGAGCAGTTCTTC.

The V and J genes are TRBV10-3 and TRBJ2-7; D is perhaps TRBD1 or TRBD2 (5 bases each). In germline, CDR1 is ENHRY, CDR2 SYGVKD. This CDR3 region has 15 residues. Trimming pared 6 bases from V and 1 base from J, leaving 16 bases between. DNA of the CDR3: TGTGCCATCAGCTCTAGCAGGGTTGTATCCTACGAGCAGTACTTC. It specifies CAISSSRVVSYEQYF.

DNA for the CDR3: TGTGCCAGCAGCCCGGGGGACAGCGCGGGAGCATCGGAGACCCAGTACTTC. This gives the protein CASSPGDSAGASETQYF. This chain connects TRBV6-5 to TRBJ2-5; perhaps D is TRBD1 or TRBD2 (7 bases each). V lost 6 bases and J 5 bases, leaving 25 bases between the germline ends. Germline-derived CDR1 and CDR2 are MNHEY and SVGAGI. The CDR3 has 17 residues.

This clonotype occurred a few times. This sequence joins TRBV7-9 and TRBJ1-1; unclear D gene. CDR1 SEHNR and CDR2 FQNEAQ come from the germline V gene (reference sequence). The CDR3 contains 12 residues. V gave up 5 bases and J gave up 7 bases, with 11 bases separating them. The CDR3 bases are TGTGCCAGCAGCGATCTCAATCATGAAGCTTTCTTT. It is translated as CASSDLNHEAFF.

The chain recombines TRBV28 with TRBJ2-3, with a tentative D call TRBD2 (6 bases). V was trimmed by 3 bases and J by 3 bases, leaving 10 bases between them. This CDR3 spans 14 amino acids. In germline, CDR1 is MDHEN, CDR2 SYDVKM. This CDR3 is CASSFSLATDTQYF. CDR3 in DNA: TGTGCCAGCAGTTTCTCCCTAGCGACAGATACGCAGTATTTT.

This clonotype was counted only a few times. This chain links TRBV12-3 or TRBV12-4 with TRBJ1-5; D is ambiguous. The CDR3 contains 17 residues. Trimming removed 5 bases at V and 1 base at J, with 18 bases between. DNA for the CDR3: TGTGCCAGCAGTCCATCCGGACGGGGAAGGAGCAATCAGCCCCAGCATTTT. Amino acids: CASSPSGRGRSNQPQHF.

This rearrangement joins TRBV14 to TRBJ2-3; unclear D gene. Germline V CDR1 and CDR2: SGHDN, FVKESK. V lost 4 bases to trimming and J lost 5 bases, with 7 bases between them. The CDR3 covers 12 residues. The CDR3 spells CASSLKGDTQYF. CDR3 DNA sequence: TGTGCCAGCAGCCTGAAAGGAGATACGCAGTATTTT.

The rearrangement uses TRBV2 and TRBJ1-3; 8 bases agree with TRBD1. The CDR3 spans 18 residues. Per the germline V gene, CDR1 is SNHLY and CDR2 is FYNNEI. With 2 bases clipped from V and 5 bases from J, the junction kept 14 bases outside the gene matches. The CDR3 sequence is CASSETPRTGSIRNTIYF. For the CDR3, the DNA is TGTGCCAGCAGTGAAACCCCCAGGACAGGGAGTATCCGAAACACCATATATTTT.

This clonotype was counted only a few times. The chain is built from TRBV6-4 and TRBJ1-6; D may be TRBD1 (5 bases). The CDR3 loop spans 11 amino acids. Germline V gene data show CDR1 as MRHNA and CDR2 as SNTAGT. Trimming cost V 8 bases and J 10 bases, with 9 bases left between them. The DNA for the CDR3 is TGTGCCAGCGGGGACCAATCACCCCTCCACTTT. Encoded protein: CASGDQSPLHF.

This clonotype was detected a few times. This chain connects TRBV29-1 to TRBJ2-1, with TRBD1 as a possible D gene (6 bases). V lost 5 bases and J 9 bases, leaving 8 bases between the germline ends. Germline-derived CDR1 and CDR2 are SQVTM and ANQGSEA. This CDR3 has 10 residues. The CDR3 nucleotides are TGCAGCGTTCAGGGGAGTGAGCAGTTCTTC. This encodes CSVQGSEQFF.

This clonotype was seen more than once but under ten times. J is TRBJ2-3 and V is TRBV28; 10 bases fit TRBD2. The junction had 11 bases not matched to a gene; V was cut back by 7 bases and J by 1 base. The CDR3 spans 17 residues. The germline gives CDR1 MDHEN, CDR2 SYDVKM. The chain's CDR3 is CASIGSGRAAGTDTQYF. The CDR3 coding sequence is TGTGCCAGCATTGGCAGCGGGAGGGCGGCAGGCACAGATACGCAGTATTTT.

V is TRBV20-1 and J is TRBJ1-2, with 9 positions matching TRBD1. There are 15 residues in the CDR3. Trimming took 0 bases from V and 8 from J; bases not matched to a gene: 10. Germline V CDR1 and CDR2: DFQATT, SNEGSKA (reference sequence). As DNA, the CDR3 is TGCAGTGCTAGAGAAGAAAACAGGGGGCTGGGAGGCTACACCTTC. Amino acid sequence: CSAREENRGLGGYTF.

This chain joins TRBV7-8 and TRBJ1-1; tentative D call: TRBD1 (5 bases). Germline-derived CDR1 and CDR2 are SGHVS and FQNEAQ. The CDR3 length is 14 residues. Between the trimmed V and J ends, which lost 1 base and 4 bases, there was a span of 10 bases. The CDR3 protein is CASSLGGEGTEAFF. The CDR3 DNA follows: TGTGCCAGCAGCTTAGGGGGGGAGGGCACTGAAGCTTTCTTT.

The V and J genes are TRBV6-5 and TRBJ2-1, with 9 bases lining up with TRBD2. The ends lost 6 bases at V and 2 bases at J; junction bases unmatched: 8. The CDR3 has 16 amino acids. CDR1 MNHEY and CDR2 SVGAGI come from the germline V gene. CDR3 in amino acids: CASRPNAGGAYNEQFF. The CDR3 DNA follows: TGTGCCAGCAGACCAAACGCGGGAGGGGCCTACAATGAGCAGTTCTTC.

This clonotype has just a few counts. The chain uses TRBV6-5 and TRBJ2-3; D may be TRBD2 (5 bases). Per the germline V gene, CDR1 is MNHEY and CDR2 is SVGAGI. V was clipped by 4 bases and J by 1 base, with 12 bases between them. This CDR3 comprises 15 residues. The CDR3 DNA is TGTGCCAGCAGTTCCCGGGGTCAGCGCACAGATACGCAGTATTTT. Encoded protein: CASSSRGQRTDTQYF.

The CDR3 reads CASSSSPGNEQFF. CDR3 nucleotide sequence: TGTGCCAGCAGCTCCTCCCCTGGAAATGAGCAGTTCTTC. The gene calls are TRBV11-2 and TRBJ2-1; D uncertain. The CDR3 is 13 residues long. Germline V gives CDR1 SGHAT, CDR2 FQNNGV. Trimming removed 4 bases at V and 7 bases at J, with 11 bases between.

V and J are TRBV4-3 and TRBJ2-1; 8 nucleotides align to TRBD2. V shed 0 bases, J shed 7 bases, and the junction held 5 bases outside the gene matches. The germline V gene has CDR1 LGHNA and CDR2 YSLEER. The CDR3 consists of 15 residues. CDR3 in DNA: TGCGCCAGCAGCCAAGATCCGGGAGGGCCGAATGAGCAGTTCTTC. It encodes CASSQDPGGPNEQFF.